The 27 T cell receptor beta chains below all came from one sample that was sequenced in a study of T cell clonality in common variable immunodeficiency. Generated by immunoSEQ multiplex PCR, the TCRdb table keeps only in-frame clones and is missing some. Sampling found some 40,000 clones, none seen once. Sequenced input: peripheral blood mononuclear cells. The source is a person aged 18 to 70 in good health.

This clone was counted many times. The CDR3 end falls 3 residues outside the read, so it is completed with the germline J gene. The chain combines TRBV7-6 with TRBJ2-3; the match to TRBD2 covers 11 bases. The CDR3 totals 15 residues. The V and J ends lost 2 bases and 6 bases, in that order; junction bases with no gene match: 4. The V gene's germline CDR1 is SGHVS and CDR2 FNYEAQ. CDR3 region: CASSLTSGRGDTQYF. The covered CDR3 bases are TGTGCCAGCAGCTTAACTAGCGGGAGAGGGGATACG.

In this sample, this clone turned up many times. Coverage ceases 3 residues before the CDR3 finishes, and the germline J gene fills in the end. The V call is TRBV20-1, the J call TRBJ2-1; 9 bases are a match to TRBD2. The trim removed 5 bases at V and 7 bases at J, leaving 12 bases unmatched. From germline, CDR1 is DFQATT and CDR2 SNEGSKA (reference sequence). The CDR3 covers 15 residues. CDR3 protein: CSARWVAGAGNEQFF. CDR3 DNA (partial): TGCAGTGCTCGATGGGTAGCGGGAGCAGGTAATGAG.

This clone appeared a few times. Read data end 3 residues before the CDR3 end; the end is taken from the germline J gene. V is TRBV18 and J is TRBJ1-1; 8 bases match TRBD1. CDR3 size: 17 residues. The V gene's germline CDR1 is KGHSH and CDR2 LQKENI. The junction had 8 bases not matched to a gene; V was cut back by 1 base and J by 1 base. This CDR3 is CASSPRAGGLPNTEAFF. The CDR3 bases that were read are TGTGCCAGCTCACCACGAGCAGGGGGCCTCCCGAACACTGAA.

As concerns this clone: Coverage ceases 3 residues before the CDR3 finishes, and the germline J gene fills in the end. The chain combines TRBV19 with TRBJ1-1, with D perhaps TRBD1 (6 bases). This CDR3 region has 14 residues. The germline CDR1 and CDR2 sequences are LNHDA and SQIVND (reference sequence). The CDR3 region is CASSTTGGGHEAFF. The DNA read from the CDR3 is TGTGCCAGTAGTACTACAGGTGGGGGCCACGAG.

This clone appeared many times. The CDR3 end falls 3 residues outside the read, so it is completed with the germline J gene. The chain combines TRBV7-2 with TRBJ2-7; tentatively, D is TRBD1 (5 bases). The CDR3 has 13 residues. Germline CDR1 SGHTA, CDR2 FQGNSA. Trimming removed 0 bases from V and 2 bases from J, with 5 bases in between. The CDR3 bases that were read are TGTGCCAGCAGCTTAGCAGGGGCCTACGAG. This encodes CASSLAGAYE. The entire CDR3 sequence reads CASSLAGAYEQYF.

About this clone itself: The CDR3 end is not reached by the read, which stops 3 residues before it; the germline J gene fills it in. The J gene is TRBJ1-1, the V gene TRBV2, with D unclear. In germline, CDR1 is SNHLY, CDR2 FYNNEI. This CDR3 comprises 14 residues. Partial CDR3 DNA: TGTGCCAGTGAACGGACTTATAGCTCCTACGAG. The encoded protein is CASERTYSSYE. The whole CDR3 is CASERTYSSYEAFF.

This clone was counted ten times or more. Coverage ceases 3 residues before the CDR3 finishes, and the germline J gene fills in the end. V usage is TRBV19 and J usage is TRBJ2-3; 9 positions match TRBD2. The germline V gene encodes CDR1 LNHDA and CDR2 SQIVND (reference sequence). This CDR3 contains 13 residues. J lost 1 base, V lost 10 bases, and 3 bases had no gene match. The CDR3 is CATQRGGTDTQYF. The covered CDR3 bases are TGTGCCACCCAGCGGGGGGGCACAGATACG.

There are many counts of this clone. Incomplete CDR3 DNA: TGTGCCAGCAGGTCAGACAGGATT. Amino acid sequence: CASRSDRI. The whole CDR3 sequence reads CASRSDRIQYF. The chain couples TRBV2 to TRBJ2-4, with a weak D call TRBD1 (6 bases). The read terminates 3 residues before the CDR3 end, so the remaining end is supplied by the germline J gene. Per germline, CDR1 SNHLY and CDR2 FYNNEI. The CDR3 sequence is 11 residues long. The full variable domain, with the rest looked up from reference TRBV2 and TRBJ2-4, is EPEVTQTPSHQVTQMGQEVILRCVPISNHLYFYWYRQILGQKVEFLVSFYNNEISEKSEIFDDQFSVERPDGSNFTLKIRSTKLEDSAMYFCASRSDRIQYFGAGTRLSVL.

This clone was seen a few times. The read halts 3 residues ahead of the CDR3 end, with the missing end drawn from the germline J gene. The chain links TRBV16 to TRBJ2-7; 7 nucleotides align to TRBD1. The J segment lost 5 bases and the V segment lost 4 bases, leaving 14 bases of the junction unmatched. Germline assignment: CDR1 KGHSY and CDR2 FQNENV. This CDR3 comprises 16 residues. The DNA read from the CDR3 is TGTGCCAGCAGCCCTCTAAAGAGGGGGCTGTCCAACGAG. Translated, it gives CASSPLKRGLSNE. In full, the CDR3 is CASSPLKRGLSNEQYF.

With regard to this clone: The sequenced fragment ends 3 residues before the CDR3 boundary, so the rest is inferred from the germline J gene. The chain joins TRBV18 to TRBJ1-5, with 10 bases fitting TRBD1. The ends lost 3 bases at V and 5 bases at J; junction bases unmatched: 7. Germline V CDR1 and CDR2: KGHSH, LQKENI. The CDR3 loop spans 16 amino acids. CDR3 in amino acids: CASSPSTGTGDQPQHF. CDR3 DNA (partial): TGTGCCAGCTCACCGTCAACCGGGACAGGGGATCAGCCC. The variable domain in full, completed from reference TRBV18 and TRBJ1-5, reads NAGVMQNPRHLVRRRGQEARLRCSPMKGHSHVYWYRQLPEEGLKFMVYLQKENIIDESGMPKERFSAEFPKEGPSILRIQQVVRGDSAAYFCASSPSTGTGDQPQHFGDGTRLSIL.

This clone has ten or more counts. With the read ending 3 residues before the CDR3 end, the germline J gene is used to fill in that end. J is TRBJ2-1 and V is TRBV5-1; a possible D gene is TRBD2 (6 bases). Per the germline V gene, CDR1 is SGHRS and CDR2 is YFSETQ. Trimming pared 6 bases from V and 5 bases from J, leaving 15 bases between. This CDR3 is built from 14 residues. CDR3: CASMEGRFDNEQFF. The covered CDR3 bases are TGCGCCAGCATGGAGGGGCGCTTCGACAATGAG.

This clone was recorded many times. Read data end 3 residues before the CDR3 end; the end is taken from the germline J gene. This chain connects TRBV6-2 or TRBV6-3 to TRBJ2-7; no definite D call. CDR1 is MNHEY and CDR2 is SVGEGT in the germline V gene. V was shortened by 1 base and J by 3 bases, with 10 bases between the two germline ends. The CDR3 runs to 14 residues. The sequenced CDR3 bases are TGTGCCAGCAGTTACTATGGCGGCCTCTACGAG. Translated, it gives CASSYYGGLYE. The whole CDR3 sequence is CASSYYGGLYEQYF.

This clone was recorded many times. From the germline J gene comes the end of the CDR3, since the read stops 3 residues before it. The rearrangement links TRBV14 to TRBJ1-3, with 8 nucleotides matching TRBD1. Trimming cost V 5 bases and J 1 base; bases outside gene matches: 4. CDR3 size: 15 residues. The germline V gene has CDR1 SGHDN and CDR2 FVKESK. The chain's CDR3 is CASSEDRVSGNTIYF. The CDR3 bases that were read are TGTGCCAGCAGCGAGGACAGGGTTTCTGGAAACACC.

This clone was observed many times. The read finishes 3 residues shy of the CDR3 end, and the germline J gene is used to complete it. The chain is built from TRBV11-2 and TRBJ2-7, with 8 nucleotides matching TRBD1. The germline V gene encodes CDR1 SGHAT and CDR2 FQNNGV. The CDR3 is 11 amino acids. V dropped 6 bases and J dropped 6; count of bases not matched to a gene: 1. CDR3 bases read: TGTGCCAGCAGGGGACAGGCCGAG. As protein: CASRGQAE. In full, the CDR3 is CASRGQAEQYF.

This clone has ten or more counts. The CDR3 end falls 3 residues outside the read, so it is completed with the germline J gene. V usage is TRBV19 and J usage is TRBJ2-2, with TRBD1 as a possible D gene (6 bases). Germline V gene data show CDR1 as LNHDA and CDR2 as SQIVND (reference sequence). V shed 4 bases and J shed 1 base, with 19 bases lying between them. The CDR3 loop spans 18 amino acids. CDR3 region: CASSTRLIKGQNTGELFF. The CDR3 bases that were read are TGTGCCAGTAGTACACGACTCATTAAGGGACAGAACACCGGGGAG.

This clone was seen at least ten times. CDR3 residues: CASTNGPGISYNEQFF. The covered CDR3 bases are TGTGCCAGCACCAACGGTCCGGGGATTAGCTACAATGAG. The rearrangement uses TRBV6-2 or TRBV6-3 and TRBJ2-1; D may be TRBD2 (5 bases). The CDR3 goes on 3 residues after the read ends, and that part is filled in from the germline J gene. The CDR3 consists of 16 residues. Trimming cost V 7 bases and J 3 bases, with 19 bases left between them. Germline values: CDR1 MNHEY, CDR2 SVGEGT.

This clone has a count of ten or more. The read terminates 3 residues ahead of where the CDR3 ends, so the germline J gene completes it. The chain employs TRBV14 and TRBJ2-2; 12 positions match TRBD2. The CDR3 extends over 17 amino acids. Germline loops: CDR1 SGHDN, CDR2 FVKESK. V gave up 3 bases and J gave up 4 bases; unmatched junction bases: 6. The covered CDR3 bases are TGTGCCAGCAGCCAGATGGAGGGACTAGCGGGCACCGGGGAG. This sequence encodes CASSQMEGLAGTGE. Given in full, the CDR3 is CASSQMEGLAGTGELFF.

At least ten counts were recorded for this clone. Here the CDR3 reads CSARDLQVGRNTQYF. The sequenced CDR3 bases are TGCAGTGCTAGAGATCTACAGGTGGGGAGAAATACG. The V call is TRBV20-1, the J call TRBJ2-3; perhaps D is TRBD1 or TRBD2 (5 bases each). The read is 3 residues too short to cover the CDR3 end, so that end is filled in from the germline J gene. The germline V gene encodes CDR1 DFQATT and CDR2 SNEGSKA (reference sequence). The CDR3 consists of 15 residues. Between the trimmed V and J ends, which lost 0 bases and 7 bases, there was a span of 17 bases.

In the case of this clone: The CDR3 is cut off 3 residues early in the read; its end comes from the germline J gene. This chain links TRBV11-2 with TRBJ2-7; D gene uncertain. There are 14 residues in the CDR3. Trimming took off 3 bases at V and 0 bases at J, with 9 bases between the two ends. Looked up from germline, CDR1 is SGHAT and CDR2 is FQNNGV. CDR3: CASSFSRSSYEQYF. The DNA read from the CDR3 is TGTGCCAGCAGCTTTAGCCGCAGCTCCTACGAG.

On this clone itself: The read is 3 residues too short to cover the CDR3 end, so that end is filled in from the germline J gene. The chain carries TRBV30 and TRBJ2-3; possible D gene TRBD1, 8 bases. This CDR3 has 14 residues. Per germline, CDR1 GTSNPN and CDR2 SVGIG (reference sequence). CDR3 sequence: CAWTPGTGGETQYF. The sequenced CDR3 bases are TGTGCCTGGACCCCGGGAACAGGGGGGGAGACG.

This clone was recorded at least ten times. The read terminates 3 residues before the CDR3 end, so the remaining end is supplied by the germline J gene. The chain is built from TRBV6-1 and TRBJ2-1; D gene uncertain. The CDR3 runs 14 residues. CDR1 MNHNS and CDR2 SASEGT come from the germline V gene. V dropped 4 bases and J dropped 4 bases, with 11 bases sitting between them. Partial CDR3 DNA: TGTGCCAGCAGTGTGGTTTCACAATACAATGAG. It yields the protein CASSVVSQYNE. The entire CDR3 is CASSVVSQYNEQFF.

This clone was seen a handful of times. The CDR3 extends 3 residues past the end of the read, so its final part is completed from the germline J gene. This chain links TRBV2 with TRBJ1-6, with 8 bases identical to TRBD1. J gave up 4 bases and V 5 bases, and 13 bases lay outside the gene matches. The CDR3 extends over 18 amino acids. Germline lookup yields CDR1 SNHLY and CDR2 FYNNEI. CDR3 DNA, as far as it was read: TGTGCCAGCAGTACCGACGGTCGGGGACAGGATTATAATTCACCC. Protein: CASSTDGRGQDYNSP. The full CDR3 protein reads CASSTDGRGQDYNSPLHF. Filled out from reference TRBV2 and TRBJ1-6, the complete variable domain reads EPEVTQTPSHQVTQMGQEVILRCVPISNHLYFYWYRQILGQKVEFLVSFYNNEISEKSEIFDDQFSVERPDGSNFTLKIRSTKLEDSAMYFCASSTDGRGQDYNSPLHFGNGTRLTVT.

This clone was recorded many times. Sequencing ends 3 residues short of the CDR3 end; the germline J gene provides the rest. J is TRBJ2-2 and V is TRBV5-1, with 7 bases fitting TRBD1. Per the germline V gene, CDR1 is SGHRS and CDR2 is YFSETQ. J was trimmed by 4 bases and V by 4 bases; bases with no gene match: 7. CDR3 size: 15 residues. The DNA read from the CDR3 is TGCGCCAGCAGCACGCTAACAGGGGCCACCGGGGAG. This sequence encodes CASSTLTGATGE. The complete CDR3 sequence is CASSTLTGATGELFF.

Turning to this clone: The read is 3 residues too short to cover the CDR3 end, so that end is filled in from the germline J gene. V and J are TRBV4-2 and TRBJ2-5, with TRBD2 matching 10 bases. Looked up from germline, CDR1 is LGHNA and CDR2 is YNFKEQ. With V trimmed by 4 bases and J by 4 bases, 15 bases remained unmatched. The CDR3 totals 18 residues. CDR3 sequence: CASSPAVLAGSGGETQYF. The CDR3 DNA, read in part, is TGTGCCAGCAGCCCGGCCGTACTAGCGGGATCTGGTGGAGAGACC.

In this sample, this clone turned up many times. CDR3 amino acids: CASSFRDNKETQYF. The covered CDR3 bases are TGCGCCAGCAGCTTCCGGGACAACAAAGAGACC. The V and J genes are TRBV5-1 and TRBJ2-5; D may be TRBD1 (6 bases). The CDR3 end falls 3 residues outside the read, so it is completed with the germline J gene. Germline values: CDR1 SGHRS, CDR2 YFSETQ. The CDR3 has 14 amino acids. V lost 2 bases to trimming and J lost 3 bases, with 11 bases between them.

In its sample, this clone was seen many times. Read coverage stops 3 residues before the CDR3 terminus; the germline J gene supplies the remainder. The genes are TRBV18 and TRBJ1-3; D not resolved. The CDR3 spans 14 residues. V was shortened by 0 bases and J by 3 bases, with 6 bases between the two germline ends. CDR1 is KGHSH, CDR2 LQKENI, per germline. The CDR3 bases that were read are TGTGCCAGCTCACCACCCGCTAGTGGAAACACC. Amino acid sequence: CASSPPASGNT. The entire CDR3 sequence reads CASSPPASGNTIYF.

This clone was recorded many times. CDR3 in amino acids: CTQTPMNTEAFF. The DNA read from the CDR3 is TGCACCCAAACACCGATGAACACTGAA. The V call is TRBV29-1, the J call TRBJ1-1, with unresolved D. The read comes to an end 3 residues before the CDR3 does, leaving the germline J gene to fill in the end. CDR1 and CDR2 from the germline V gene are SQVTM and ANQGSEA. This CDR3 contains 12 residues.